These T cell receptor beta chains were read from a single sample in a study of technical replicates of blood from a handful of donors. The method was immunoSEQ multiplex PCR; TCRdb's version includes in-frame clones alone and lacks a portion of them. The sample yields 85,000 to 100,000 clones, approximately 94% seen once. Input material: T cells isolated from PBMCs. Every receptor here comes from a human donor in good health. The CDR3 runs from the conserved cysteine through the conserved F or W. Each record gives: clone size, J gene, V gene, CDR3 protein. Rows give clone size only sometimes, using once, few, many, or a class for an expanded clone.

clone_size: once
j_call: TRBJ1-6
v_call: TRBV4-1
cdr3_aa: CASSQPGGSPLHF

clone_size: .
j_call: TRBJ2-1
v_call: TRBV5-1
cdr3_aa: CASSSTLPGNEQFF

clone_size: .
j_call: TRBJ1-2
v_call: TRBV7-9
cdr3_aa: CASSLVGQGFKDYGYTF

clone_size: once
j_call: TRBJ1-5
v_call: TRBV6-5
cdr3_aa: CASSYTIDQPQHF

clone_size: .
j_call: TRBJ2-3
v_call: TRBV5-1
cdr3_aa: CASSFGLAGPDTQYF

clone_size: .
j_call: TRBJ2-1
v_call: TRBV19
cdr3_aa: CASSIGTSGRVYEQFF

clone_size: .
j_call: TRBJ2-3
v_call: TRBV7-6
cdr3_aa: CASRSQEGTDTQYF

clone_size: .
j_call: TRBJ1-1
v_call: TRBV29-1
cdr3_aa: CSVDPKNTEAFF

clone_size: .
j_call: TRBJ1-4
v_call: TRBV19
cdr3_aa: CASSRATNEKLFF

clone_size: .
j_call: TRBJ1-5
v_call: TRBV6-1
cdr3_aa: CASLKLAGADQPQHF

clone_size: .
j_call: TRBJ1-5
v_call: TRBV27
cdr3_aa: CASSLSGQGSQPQHF

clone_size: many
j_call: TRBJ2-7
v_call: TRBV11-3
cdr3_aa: CASSSSSTYEQYF

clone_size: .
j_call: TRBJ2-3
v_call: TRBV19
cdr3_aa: CASTQIAGGTDTQYF

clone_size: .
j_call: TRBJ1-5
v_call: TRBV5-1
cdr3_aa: CASSTGTGDQPQHF

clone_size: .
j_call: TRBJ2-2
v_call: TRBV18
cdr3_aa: CASSPVQGLGTGELFF

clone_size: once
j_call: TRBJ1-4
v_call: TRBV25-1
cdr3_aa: CASSATGIYDEKLFF

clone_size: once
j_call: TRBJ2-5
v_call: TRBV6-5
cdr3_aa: CASSYVQGGTQYF

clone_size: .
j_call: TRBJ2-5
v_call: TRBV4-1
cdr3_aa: CASSQSAGTTQETQYF

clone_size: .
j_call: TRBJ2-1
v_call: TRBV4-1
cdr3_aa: CASSPREGRNEQFF

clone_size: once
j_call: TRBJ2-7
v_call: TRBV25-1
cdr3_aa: CASSAGTDYEQYF

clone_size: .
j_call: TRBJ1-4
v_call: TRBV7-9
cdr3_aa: CASSPSGQANEKLFF

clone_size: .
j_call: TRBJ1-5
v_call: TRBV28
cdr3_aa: CASSFGGGQPQHF

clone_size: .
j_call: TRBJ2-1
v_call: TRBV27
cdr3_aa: CASSLFPGTSGITGYNEQFF

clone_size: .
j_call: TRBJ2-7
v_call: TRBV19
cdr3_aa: CASSTGAGTGGHEQYF

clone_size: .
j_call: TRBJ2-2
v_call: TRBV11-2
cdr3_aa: CASSSRTSGGVNTGELFF

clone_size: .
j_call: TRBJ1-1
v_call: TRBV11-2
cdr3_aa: CASSTLRGDRMNTEAFF

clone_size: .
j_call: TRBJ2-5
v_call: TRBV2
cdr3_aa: CASSVILRSGGIEETQYF

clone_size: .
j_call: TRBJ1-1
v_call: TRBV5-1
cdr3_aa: CASRRQGVSYTEAFF

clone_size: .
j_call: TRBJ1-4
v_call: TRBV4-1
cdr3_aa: CASSPTPRGGEKLFF

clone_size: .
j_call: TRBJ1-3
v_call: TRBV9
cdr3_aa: CASSVGAGETGNTIYF

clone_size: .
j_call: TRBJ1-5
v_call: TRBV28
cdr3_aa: CASRAPPFRQGEQPQHF

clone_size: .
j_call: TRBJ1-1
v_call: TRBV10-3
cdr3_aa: CATRPESALEAFF

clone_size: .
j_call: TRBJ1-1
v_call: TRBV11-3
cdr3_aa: CASSLQGATEAFF

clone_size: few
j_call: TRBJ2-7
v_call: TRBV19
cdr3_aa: CASSKTGGESYEQYF

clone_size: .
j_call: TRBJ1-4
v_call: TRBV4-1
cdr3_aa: CASSPLAQGGEKLFF

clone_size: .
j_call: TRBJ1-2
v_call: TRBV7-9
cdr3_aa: CASNRDRGDGYTF

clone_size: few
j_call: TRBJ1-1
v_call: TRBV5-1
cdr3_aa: CASSLDTEAFF

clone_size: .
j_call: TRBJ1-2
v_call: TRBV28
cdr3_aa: CATSQISQVLSGYTF

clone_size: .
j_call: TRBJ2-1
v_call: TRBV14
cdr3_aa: CASSQVPMGLSNEQFF

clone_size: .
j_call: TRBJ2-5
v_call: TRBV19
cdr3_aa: CASSIQGETQYF

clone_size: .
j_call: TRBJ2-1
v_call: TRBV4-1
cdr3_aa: CASSPKGLAVYNEQFF

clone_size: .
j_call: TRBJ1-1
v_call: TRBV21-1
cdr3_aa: CASSKEGVRTNTEAFF

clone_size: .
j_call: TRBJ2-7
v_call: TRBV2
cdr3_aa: CASSERDRAYEQYF

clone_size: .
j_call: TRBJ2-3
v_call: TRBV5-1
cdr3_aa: CASSFAGQADTQYF

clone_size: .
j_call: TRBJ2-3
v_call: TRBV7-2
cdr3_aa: CASSLVAGRTDTQYF

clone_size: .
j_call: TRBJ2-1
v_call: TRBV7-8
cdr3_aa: CASSSIERGRDNEQFF

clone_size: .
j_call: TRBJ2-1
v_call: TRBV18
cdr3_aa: CASSYPSGGTYNEQFF

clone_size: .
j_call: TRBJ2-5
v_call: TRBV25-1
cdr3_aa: CASSEYDQETQYF

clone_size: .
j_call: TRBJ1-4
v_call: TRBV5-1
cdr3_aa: CASSGGTGPEKLFF

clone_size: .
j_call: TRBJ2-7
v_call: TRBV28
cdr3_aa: CASSFQAVAGPFYEQYF

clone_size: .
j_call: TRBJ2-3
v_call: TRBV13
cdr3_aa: CASTRLAGVTDTQYF